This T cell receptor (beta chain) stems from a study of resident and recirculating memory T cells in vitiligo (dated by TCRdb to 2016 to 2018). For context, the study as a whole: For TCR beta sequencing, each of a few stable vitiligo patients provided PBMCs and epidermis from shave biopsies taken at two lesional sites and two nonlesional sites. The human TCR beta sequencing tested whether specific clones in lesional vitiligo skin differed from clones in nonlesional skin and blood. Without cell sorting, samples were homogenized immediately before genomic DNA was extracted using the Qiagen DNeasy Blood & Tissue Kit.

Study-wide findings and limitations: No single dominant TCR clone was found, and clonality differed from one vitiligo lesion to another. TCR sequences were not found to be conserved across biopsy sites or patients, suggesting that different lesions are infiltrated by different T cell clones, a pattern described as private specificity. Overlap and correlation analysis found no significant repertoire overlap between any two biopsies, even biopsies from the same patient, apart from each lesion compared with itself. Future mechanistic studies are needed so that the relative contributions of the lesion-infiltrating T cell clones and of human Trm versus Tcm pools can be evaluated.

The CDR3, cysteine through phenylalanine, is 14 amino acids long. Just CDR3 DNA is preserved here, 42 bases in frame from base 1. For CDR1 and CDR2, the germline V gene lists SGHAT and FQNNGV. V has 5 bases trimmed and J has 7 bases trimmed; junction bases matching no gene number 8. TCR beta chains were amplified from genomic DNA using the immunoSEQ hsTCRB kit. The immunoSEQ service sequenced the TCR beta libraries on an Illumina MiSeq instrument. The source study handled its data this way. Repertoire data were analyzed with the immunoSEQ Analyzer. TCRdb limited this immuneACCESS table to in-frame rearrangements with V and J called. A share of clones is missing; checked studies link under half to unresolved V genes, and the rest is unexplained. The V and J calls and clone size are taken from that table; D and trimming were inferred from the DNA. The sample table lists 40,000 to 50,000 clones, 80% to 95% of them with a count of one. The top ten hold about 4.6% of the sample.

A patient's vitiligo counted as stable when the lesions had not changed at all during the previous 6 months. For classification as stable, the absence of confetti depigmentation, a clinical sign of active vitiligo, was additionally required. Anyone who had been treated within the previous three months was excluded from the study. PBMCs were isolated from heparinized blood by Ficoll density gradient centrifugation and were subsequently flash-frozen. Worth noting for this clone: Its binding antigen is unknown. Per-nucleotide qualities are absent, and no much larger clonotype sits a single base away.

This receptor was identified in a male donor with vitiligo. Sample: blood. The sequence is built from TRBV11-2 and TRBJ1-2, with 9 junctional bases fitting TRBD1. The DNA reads TGTGCCAGCAGCCTACCCGGGACAGGGTCTGGCTACACCTTC. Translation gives CASSLPGTGSGYTF.